The present entry profiles one TCR beta chain with its context. The sample belongs to a study of blood T cell repertoires in COVID-19. Background on the study: COVID-19 samples collected from the United States, Italy and Spain covered acute and convalescent phases. PBMCs, B-cell-depleted T cells, or T cells provided the cDNA or gDNA that made up the material.

Original processing methods: Scientists estimated how many nucleated cells there were by amplifying reference gene primers. TCRdb's table, derived via immunoSEQ multiplex PCR, lists solely in-frame clones and lacks some. D and trimming come from the DNA, and the V and J calls and clone size come from that table. The sample consists of about 150,000 clones, about nine tenths of them appearing once. Sample: peripheral blood. The clonotype originates from a woman between 55 and 75 years old with active or convalescent COVID-19.

CDR3 amino acids: CASSPGTLGETQYF. The CDR3 DNA reads TGTGCCAGCAGCCCCGGAACGCTCGGGGAGACCCAGTACTTC. This sequence joins TRBV5-5 and TRBJ2-5; D remains unclear. The length of the CDR3 is 14 residues. Germline V lookup: CDR1 SGHKS, CDR2 YYEKEE (reference sequence). V shed 4 bases and J shed 5 bases, with 15 bases lying between them.